This record looks at one T cell receptor beta chain sequence and its context. Its specificity is unknown. Germline lookup yields CDR1 SGHRS and CDR2 YFSETQ. Trimming removed 4 bases at V and 4 bases at J, with 20 bases between. The CDR3 length is 16 residues. There were TCR beta CDR3 regions amplified from RNA transcripts. Using the HTBI primer set, a first-round RT-PCR was run on the TCR CDR3. Using its own MiXCR run on the multiplex PCR reads, TCRdb lists one record per CDR3 protein. The data contain about 600,000 distinct CDR3 sequences, more than 15% of them singletons. The record originates from a study of T cells in Graves' hyperthyroidism and ophthalmopathy. Study results and caveats: Most thyroid clonotypes with frequency above 0.001 were detected in blood.

With duration under 3 months, ophthalmopathy was active: Clinical Activity Score at least 3, NOSPECS at least 4. The study left out patients who had uncontrolled infection, other autoimmune disease, pregnancy or lactation. The receptor's source is a woman aged 40 to 50 with Graves' ophthalmopathy. The V and J genes are TRBV5-1 and TRBJ2-5; D is possibly TRBD2 (6 bases). Material: blood. For the CDR3, the DNA is TGCGCCAGCAGCACCGGGGACTCCAATGGGATAGAGACCCAGTACTTC. Protein sequence: CASSTGDSNGIETQYF.